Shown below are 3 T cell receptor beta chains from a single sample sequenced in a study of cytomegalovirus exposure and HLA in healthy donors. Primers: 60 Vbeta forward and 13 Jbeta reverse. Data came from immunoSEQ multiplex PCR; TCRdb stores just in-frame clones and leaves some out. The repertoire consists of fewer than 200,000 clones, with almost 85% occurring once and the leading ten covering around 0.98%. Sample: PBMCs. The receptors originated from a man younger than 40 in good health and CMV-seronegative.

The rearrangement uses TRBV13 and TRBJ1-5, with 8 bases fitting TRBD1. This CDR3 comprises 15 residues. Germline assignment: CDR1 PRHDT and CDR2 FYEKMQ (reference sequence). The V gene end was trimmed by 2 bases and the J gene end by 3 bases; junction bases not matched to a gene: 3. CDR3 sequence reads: CASSLRDRTNQPQHF. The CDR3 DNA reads TGTGCCAGCAGCTTACGGGACAGGACCAATCAGCCCCAGCATTTT.

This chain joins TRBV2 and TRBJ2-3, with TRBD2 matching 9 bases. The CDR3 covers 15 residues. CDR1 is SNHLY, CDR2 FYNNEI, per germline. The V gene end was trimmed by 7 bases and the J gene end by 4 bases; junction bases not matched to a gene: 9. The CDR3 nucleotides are TGTGCCAGCACACGCGGGGGGGCCTTTGCAGATACGCAGTATTTT. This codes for CASTRGGAFADTQYF.

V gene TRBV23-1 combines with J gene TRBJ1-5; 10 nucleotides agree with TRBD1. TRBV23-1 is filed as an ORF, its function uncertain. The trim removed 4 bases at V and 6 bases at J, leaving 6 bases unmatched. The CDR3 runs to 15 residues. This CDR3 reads CASSRPGQGCQPQHF. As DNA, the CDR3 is TGCGCCAGCAGTCGGCCGGGACAGGGGTGTCAGCCCCAGCATTTT.